This TCR beta chain was obtained from a study of blood T cell repertoires in COVID-19. Study in general: The origin of the acute and convalescent COVID-19 samples was the United States, Italy and Spain. Nucleic acid was either cDNA or gDNA, and it came from T cells, B-cell-depleted T cells, or PBMCs.

Unmatched junction bases numbered 6, after V lost 5 bases and J lost 6 bases. This CDR3 is built from 13 residues. Germline CDR1 SEHNR, CDR2 FQNEAQ (reference sequence). Per the original data handling: Nucleated cell number was recorded as an estimate derived from reference gene primer amplification. Here immunoSEQ multiplex PCR was the method, and the copy in TCRdb shows in-frame clones only, minus some. The V and J calls and clone size are taken from that table; D and trimming were inferred from the DNA. The table records 97,000 or so clones, approximately 80% of them present only once. The sequencing sample was made of peripheral blood. The sequence derives from a man in his 70s with active or convalescent COVID-19. V gene TRBV7-9 combines with J gene TRBJ2-7; 8 bases agree with TRBD1. CDR3 bases: TGTGCCAGCAGCATCGGACAGGGCGGCGAGCAGTACTTC. Its translation: CASSIGQGGEQYF.